Only a few counts were recorded for the clone carrying this T cell receptor beta chain. Sequenced by immunoSEQ multiplex PCR; TCRdb stores in-frame clones only, minus some. The sample carries roughly 80,000 clones, approximately 86% recorded once. This record comes from a study of OX40 agonist ivuxolimab in advanced cancers. Study-level background: Patients' therapy was ivuxolimab, an antibody that acts as an agonist of OX40 (CD134). People who had prior anti-PD-1, anti-PD-L1 or anti-CTLA-4 therapy could take part, and approximately 44% had some.

The sample here was CD4+ or CD8+ T cells sorted from blood, taken in a trial of the OX40 agonist ivuxolimab. This clonotype originated in an adult with an advanced solid tumor such as melanoma, head and neck, liver or kidney cancer.

In nucleotides, the CDR3 is TGTGCCAGCAGTCGGACGTCTTCGGATGGCTACACCTTC. Its translation: CASSRTSSDGYTF. The V call is TRBV2, the J call TRBJ1-2; no clear D. Germline V gene data show CDR1 as SNHLY and CDR2 as FYNNEI. V gave up 5 bases and J gave up 6 bases, with 13 bases separating them. The CDR3 runs to 13 residues.